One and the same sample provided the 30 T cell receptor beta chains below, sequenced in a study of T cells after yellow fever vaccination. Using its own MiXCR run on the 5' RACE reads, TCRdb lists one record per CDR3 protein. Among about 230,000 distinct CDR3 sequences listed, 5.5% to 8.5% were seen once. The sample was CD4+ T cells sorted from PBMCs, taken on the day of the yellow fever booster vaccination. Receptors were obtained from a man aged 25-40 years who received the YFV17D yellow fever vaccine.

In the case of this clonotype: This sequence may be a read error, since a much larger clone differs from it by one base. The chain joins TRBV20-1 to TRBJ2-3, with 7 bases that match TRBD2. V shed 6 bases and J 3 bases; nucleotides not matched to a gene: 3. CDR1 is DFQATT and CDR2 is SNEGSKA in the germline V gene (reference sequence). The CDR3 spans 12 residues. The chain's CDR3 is CSAELATDTQYF. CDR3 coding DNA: TGCAGTGCGGAACTAGCGACAGATACGCAGTATTTT.

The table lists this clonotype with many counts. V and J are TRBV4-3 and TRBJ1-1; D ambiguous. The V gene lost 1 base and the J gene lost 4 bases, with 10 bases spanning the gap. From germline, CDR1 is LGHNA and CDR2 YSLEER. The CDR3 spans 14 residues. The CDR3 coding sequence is TGCGCCAGCAGCCAAGCGGGGAGAGGCACTGAAGCTTTCTTT. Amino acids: CASSQAGRGTEAFF.

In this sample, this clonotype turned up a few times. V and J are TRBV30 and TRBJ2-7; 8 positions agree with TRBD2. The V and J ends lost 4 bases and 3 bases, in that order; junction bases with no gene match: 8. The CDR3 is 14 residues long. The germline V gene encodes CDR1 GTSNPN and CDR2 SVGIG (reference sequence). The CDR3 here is CAWKAGVKLYEQYF. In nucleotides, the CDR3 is TGTGCCTGGAAAGCGGGAGTGAAACTCTACGAGCAGTACTTC.

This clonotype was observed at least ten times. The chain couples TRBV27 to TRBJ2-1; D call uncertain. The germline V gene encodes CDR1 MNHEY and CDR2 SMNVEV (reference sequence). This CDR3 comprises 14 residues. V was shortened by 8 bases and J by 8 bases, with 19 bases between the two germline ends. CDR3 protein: CASRPAGSWYEQFF. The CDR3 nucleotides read TGTGCCAGCCGACCGGCAGGAAGCTGGTATGAGCAGTTCTTC.

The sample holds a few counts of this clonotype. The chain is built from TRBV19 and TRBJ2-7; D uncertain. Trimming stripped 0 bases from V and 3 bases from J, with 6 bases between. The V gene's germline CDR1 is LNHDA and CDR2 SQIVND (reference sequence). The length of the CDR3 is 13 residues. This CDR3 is CASSIEWDYEQYF. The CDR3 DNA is TGTGCCAGTAGTATAGAATGGGACTACGAGCAGTACTTC.

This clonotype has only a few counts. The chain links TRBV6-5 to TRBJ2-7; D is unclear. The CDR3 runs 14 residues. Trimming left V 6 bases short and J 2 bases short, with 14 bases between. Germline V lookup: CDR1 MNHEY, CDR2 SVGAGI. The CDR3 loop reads CASSLVGITYEQYF. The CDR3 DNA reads TGTGCCAGCAGCCTGGTTGGAATTACCTACGAGCAGTACTTC.

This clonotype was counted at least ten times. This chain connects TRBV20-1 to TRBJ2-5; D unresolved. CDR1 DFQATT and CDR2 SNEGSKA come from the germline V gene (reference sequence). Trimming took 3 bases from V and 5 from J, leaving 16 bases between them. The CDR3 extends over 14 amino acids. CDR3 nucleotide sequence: TGCAGTGCTAGGGAACCGGGCGCCCGGGAGACCCAGTACTTC. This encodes CSAREPGARETQYF.

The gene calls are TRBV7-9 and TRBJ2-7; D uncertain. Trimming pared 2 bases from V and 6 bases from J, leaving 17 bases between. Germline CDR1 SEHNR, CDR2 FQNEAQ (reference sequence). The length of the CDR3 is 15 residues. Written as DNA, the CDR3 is TGTGCCAGCAGCTTATACGATTGGGCGAGAGCCGAGCAGTACTTC. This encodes CASSLYDWARAEQYF.

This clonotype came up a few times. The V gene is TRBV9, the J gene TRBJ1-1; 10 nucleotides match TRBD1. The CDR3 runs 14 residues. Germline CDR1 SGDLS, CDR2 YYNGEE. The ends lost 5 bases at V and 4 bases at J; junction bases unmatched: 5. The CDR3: CASRRGTGVTEAFF. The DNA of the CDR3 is TGTGCCAGCAGGAGGGGGACAGGGGTCACTGAAGCTTTCTTT.

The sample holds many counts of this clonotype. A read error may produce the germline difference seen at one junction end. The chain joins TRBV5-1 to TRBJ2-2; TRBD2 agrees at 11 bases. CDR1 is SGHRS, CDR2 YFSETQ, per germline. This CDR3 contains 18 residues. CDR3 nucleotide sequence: TGCGCCAGCAGCTTGGTTCCCCAGACTAGCGGGAACGCCGGGGAGCTGTTTTTT. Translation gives CASSLVPQTSGNAGELFF. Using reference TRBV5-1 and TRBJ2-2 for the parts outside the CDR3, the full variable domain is KAGVTQTPRYLIKTRGQQVTLSCSPISGHRSVSWYQQTPGQGLQFLFEYFSETQRNKGNFPGRFSGRQFSNSRSEMNVSTLELGDSALYLCASSLVPQTSGNAGELFFGEGSRLTVL.

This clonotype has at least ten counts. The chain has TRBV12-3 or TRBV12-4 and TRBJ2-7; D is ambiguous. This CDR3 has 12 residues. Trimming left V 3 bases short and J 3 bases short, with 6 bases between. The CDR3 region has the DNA TGTGCCAGCAGTTTCTCAGACTACGAGCAGTACTTC. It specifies CASSFSDYEQYF.

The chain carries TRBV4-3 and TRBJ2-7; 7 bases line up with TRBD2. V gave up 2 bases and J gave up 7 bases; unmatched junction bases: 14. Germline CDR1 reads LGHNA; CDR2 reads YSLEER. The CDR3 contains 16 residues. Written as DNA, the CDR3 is TGCGCCAGCAGCCAATCCGCTGTTGGCGGGAGTAGAGAGCAGTACTTC. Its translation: CASSQSAVGGSREQYF.

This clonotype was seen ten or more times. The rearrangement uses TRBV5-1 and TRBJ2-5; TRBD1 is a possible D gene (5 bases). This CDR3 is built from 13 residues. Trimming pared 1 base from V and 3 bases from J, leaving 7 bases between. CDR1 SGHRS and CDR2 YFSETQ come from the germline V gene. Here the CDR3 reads CASSLSGKETQYF. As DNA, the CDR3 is TGCGCCAGCAGCTTGTCAGGGAAAGAGACCCAGTACTTC.

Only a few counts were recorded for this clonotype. The DNA for the CDR3 is TGTGCCAGCAGTTACTCTCAAATCGAAGCTTTCTTT. Translated: CASSYSQIEAFF. The rearrangement links TRBV6-6 to TRBJ1-1; D unclear. This CDR3 spans 12 amino acids. Trimming removed 0 bases from V and 8 bases from J, with 7 bases in between. CDR1 MNHNY and CDR2 SVGAGI come from the germline V gene (reference sequence).

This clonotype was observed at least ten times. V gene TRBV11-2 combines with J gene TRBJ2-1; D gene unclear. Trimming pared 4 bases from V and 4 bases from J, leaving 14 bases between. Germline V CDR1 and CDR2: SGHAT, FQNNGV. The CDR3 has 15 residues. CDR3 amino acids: CASSSVQLPYNEQFF. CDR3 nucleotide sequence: TGTGCCAGCAGCTCGGTGCAGCTTCCATACAATGAGCAGTTCTTC.

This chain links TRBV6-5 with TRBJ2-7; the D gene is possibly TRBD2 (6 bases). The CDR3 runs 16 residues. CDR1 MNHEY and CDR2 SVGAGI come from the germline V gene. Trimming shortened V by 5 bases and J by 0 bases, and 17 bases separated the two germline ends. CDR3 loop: CASSNTGTASSYEQYF. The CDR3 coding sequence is TGTGCCAGCAGTAACACCGGGACTGCCAGCTCCTACGAGCAGTACTTC.

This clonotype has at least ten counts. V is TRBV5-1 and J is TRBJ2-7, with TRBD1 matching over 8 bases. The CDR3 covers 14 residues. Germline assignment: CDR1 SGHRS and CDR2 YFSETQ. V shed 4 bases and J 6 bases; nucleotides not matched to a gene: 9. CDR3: CASSTTDRAAEQYF. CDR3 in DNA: TGCGCCAGCAGCACCACGGACAGGGCGGCCGAGCAGTACTTC. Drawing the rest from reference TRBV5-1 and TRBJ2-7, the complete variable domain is KAGVTQTPRYLIKTRGQQVTLSCSPISGHRSVSWYQQTPGQGLQFLFEYFSETQRNKGNFPGRFSGRQFSNSRSEMNVSTLELGDSALYLCASSTTDRAAEQYFGPGTRLTVT.

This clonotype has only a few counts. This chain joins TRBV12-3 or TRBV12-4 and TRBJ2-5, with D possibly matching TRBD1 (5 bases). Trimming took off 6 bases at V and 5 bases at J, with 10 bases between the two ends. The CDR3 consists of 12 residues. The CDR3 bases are TGTGCCAGCAGAGGGGTATACGAGACCCAGTACTTC. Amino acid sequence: CASRGVYETQYF.

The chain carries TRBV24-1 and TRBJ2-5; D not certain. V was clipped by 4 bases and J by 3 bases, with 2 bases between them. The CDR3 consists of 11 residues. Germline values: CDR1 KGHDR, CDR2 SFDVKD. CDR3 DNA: TGTGCCACCAGTGACGAAGAGACCCAGTACTTC. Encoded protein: CATSDEETQYF.

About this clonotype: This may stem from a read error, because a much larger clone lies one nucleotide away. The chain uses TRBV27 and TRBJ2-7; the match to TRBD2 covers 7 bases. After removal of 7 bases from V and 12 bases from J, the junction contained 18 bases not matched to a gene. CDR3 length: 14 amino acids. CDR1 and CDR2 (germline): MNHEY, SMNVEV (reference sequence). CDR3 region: CASTWGRDRGVLYF. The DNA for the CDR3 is TGTGCCAGCACCTGGGGGAGGGACCGAGGTGTATTGTACTTC.

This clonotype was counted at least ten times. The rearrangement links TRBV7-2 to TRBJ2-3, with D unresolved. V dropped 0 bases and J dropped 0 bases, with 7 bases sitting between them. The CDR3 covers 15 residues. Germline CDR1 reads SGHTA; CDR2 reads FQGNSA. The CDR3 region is CASSLAVSSTDTQYF. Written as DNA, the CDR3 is TGTGCCAGCAGCTTAGCGGTCAGTAGCACAGATACGCAGTATTTT.

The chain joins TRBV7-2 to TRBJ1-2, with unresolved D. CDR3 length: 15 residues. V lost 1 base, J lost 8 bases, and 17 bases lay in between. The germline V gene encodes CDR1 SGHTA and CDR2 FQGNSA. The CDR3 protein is CASSLGPSSLEGYTF. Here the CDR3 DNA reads TGTGCCAGCAGCTTAGGGCCAAGCAGTCTAGAGGGCTACACCTTC.

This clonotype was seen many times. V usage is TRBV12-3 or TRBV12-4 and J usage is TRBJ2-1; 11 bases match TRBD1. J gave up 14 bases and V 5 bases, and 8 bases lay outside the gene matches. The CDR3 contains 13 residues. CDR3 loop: CASSPRRDRGEFF. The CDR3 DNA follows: TGTGCCAGCAGTCCGCGCCGGGACAGGGGGGAGTTCTTC.

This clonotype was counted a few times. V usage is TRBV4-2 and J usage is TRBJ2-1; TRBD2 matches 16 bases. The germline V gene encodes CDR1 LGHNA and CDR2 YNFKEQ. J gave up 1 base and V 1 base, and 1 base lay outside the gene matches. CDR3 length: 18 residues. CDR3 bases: TGTGCCAGCAGCCAAGTGGGACTAGCGGGAGGGTCCTACAATGAGCAGTTCTTC. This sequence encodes CASSQVGLAGGSYNEQFF.

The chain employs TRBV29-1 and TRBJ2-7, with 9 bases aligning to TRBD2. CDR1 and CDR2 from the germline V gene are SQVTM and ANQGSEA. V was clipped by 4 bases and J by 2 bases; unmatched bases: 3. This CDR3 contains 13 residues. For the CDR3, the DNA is TGCAGCGTTGGGACTAGCGATCCCTACGAGCAGTACTTC. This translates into CSVGTSDPYEQYF.

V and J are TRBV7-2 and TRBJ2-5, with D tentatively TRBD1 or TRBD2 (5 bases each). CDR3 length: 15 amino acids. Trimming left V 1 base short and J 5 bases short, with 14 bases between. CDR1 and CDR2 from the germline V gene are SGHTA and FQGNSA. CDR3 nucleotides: TGTGCCAGCAGCTTAGTAGGGACGTCATGGGAGACCCAGTACTTC. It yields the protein CASSLVGTSWETQYF.

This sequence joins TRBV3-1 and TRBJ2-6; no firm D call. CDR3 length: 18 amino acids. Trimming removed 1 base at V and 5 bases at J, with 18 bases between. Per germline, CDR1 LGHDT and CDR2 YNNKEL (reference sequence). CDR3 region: CASSQGPGYVLRANVLTF. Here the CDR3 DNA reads TGTGCCAGCAGCCAAGGTCCTGGTTACGTCTTAAGGGCCAACGTCCTGACTTTC.

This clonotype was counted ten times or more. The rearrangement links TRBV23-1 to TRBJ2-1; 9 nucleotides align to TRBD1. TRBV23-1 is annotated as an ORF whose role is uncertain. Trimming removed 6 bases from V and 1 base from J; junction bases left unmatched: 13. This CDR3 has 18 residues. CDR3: CASSTRGAGQGSYNEQFF. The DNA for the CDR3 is TGCGCCAGCAGCACGAGGGGGGCGGGACAGGGTTCCTACAATGAGCAGTTCTTC.

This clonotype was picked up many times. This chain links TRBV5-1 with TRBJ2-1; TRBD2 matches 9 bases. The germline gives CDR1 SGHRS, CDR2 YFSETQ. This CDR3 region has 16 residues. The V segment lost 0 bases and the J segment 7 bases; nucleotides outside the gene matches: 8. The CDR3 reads CASSLAGLSGSNEQFF. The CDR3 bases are TGCGCCAGCAGCTTGGCGGGACTTAGCGGGAGTAATGAGCAGTTCTTC. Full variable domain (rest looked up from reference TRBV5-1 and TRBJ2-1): KAGVTQTPRYLIKTRGQQVTLSCSPISGHRSVSWYQQTPGQGLQFLFEYFSETQRNKGNFPGRFSGRQFSNSRSEMNVSTLELGDSALYLCASSLAGLSGSNEQFFGPGTRLTVL.

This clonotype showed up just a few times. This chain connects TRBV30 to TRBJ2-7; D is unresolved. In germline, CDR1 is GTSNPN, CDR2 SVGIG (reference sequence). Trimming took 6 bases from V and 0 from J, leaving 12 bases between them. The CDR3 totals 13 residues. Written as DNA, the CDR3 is TGTGCCTGTGTGACAAAGGGCTCCTACGAGCAGTACTTC. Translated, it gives CACVTKGSYEQYF.